This T cell receptor (beta chain) was captured by sequencing in a study of blood T cell repertoires in COVID-19. The wider study: Specimens from acute and convalescent COVID-19 originated in the United States, Italy and Spain. Sources were T cells, B-cell-depleted T cells, or PBMCs; the material itself was cDNA or gDNA.

Sequencing was performed with immunoSEQ multiplex PCR; in TCRdb, only in-frame clones are kept and a portion is missing. This table holds approximately 100,000 clones, more than 70% found once. The CDR3 is 16 residues long. V shed 4 bases, J shed 6 bases, and the junction held 9 bases outside the gene matches. The germline gives CDR1 SGDLS, CDR2 YYNGEE. The chain employs TRBV9 and TRBJ2-2; TRBD2 agrees at 10 bases. The source is a woman aged 80 or over in a cohort sampled during active COVID-19. Sequencing was carried out using peripheral blood. For the CDR3, the DNA is TGTGCCAGCAGCCCCCTAGCGGGAGAAGTCCCCGGGGAGCTGTTTTTT. It specifies CASSPLAGEVPGELFF.